The sequence of this T cell receptor beta chain was determined in a study of T cell responses to AZD1222 COVID-19 vaccine (dated by TCRdb to the early 2020s). Study-wide context: A total of under 250 trial participants underwent TCR sequencing, of whom about 200 had received two doses of AZD1222 and some 26 had received two doses of the MenACWY control vaccine. Enrollment into the trials was organized by age into subgroups of 18-55, 56-69 and 70-plus years, and those subgroups contained approximately 150, 30 and 60 TCR-sequenced participants, respectively. The full study reports these points: In the small 56-69-year group, the increase in depth fell short of significance, most likely because of low power. Vaccine-associated CD4 TCRs spanned the whole spike protein, with dominant responses in regions 160-218 and 743-854. Conclusions about previously exposed vaccinees were limited because only 5 or 6 AZD1222 recipients were SARS-CoV-2 seropositive at baseline. Reportedly, almost half of the unique spike-specific TCRs recognized epitopes lying outside the regions that are mutated in the B.1.351 and B.1.1.7 variants. Participants were mostly white British, with more females than males. The authors suggested clonal diversity may have been underestimated. A significant rise in spike-specific TCR breadth and depth was observed after two AZD1222 doses relative to day 0 and relative to MenACWY recipients. No day 14 peak-response samples were available, so repertoires were characterized only after the peak T cell response.

About this clone itself: It lacks a known antigen. Nothing much larger sits one base from this clone, and base qualities are not available.

According to the study, the label for this sample's time point signals: about 28 days (+/-7) after the second vaccine dose. AZD1222 recipients whose second dose came at about 4 weeks and those whose second dose came at about 12 weeks were combined into one group, since spike-specific TCR depth and breadth did not differ between the two schedules. The vaccinee samples were drawn from two UK trials, COV001 and COV002, one of which was a single-blind randomized controlled phase 2/3 trial testing AZD1222 (ChAdOx1 nCoV-19) in healthy adults. For TCRbeta chain sequencing, PBMC samples were collected from trial participants at day 0 and at day 28 after the second dose. The CDR3 regions of human TCRbeta chains were analyzed by immunosequencing. Under the source paper's analysis protocol: TCRs in the repertoires were compared against a reference library of SARS-CoV-2-specific TCRs that had been generated with the MIRA antigen-specificity platform. Breadth meant the fraction of unique TCRs that were SARS-CoV-2-associated, whereas depth meant the fraction of total T cells that were SARS-CoV-2-associated. Using the MIRA data, every spike-specific TCR was mapped to the spike region that the TCR reacted to and assigned to either a CD4 or a CD8 class. Log10-transformed breadth and depth values were compared by one-way ANOVA with Sidak's multiple comparisons tests. TCRdb retrieved this table from immuneACCESS and kept in-frame rearrangements only. Not all clones are present; in checked studies, unresolved V genes account for under half, and no reason is known for the remainder. Clonal size and the V and J genes are those of that table, whereas D and trimming came from the DNA. Across this sample there are 80,000 to 100,000 clones, with roughly 84% seen only once. The ten largest clones represent 5.5% to 6% of the sample.

The CDR3 has 13 amino acids, counting the end cysteine and phenylalanine. CDR3 DNA is the only sequence kept; it has 39 bases, read in frame from the first base. V is shortened by 0 bases, J by 6 bases, and the region joining them spans 9 bases. Reading the germline V gene gives CDR1 SGHDT and CDR2 YYEEEE. The clonotype comes from an adult who received the AZD1222 COVID-19 vaccine. Sequenced material: peripheral blood, taken 28 days after the second AZD1222 dose. The sequence links TRBV5-6 to TRBJ1-2, with no reliable assignment of the D segment. In nucleotide form, the sequence is TGTGCCAGCAGCTTGGAACACTTCGATGGCTACACCTTC. It translates to CASSLEHFDGYTF.